The 24 T cell receptor beta chains presented below share a single source sample, sequenced in a study of regulatory T cells in long-lasting Graves disease. Documented time point: newly diagnosed GD, antithyroid drugs for less than 3 months. Scientists built the TCR library using RNA that was extracted from PBMCs. Relying on iRepertoire HTBI primers and Arm-PCR of CDR3 regions, the team built TCR beta libraries. TCRdb reprocessed the multiplex PCR reads with MiXCR, giving one entry per CDR3 protein. The table has some 350,000 distinct CDR3 sequences, around 16% seen once; the top ten hold around 20%. These data were also reused for a study on T cells in Graves' hyperthyroidism and ophthalmopathy.

Sequenced here: peripheral blood mononuclear cells (PBMCs), sampled at new diagnosis, from a patient treated with antithyroid drugs. The receptor source for this set is a young woman with Graves disease.

The V call is TRBV14, the J call TRBJ2-2; TRBD2 aligns across 13 bases. Trimming at V came to 4 bases and at J to 0 bases, leaving 8 bases not matched to a gene. The CDR3 is made up of 19 amino acids. CDR1 SGHDN and CDR2 FVKESK come from the germline V gene. The CDR3, as DNA: TGTGCCAGCAGCCCCTACGGACTAGCGGGGGTCACGAACACCGGGGAGCTGTTTTTT. Translated, it gives CASSPYGLAGVTNTGELFF. The entire variable domain, with the rest obtained from reference TRBV14 and TRBJ2-2, is as follows: EAGVTQFPSHSVIEKGQTVTLRCDPISGHDNLYWYRRVMGKEIKFLLHFVKESKQDESGMPNNRFLAERTGGTYSTLKVQPAELEDSGVYFCASSPYGLAGVTNTGELFFGEGSRLTVL.

The genes are TRBV7-9 and TRBJ1-4, with D possibly being TRBD1 (6 bases). This CDR3 contains 12 residues. The germline gives CDR1 SEHNR, CDR2 FQNEAQ (reference sequence). The V gene lost 5 bases and the J gene lost 8 bases, with 9 bases spanning the gap. CDR3 nucleotides: TGTGCCAGCAGCCGAGGACAGGAAAAACTGTTTTTT. This sequence encodes CASSRGQEKLFF.

This clonotype has a count of ten or more. CDR3 in DNA: TGTGCCAGCAGCTTGTGGGAAGAGCAGTTCTTC. Its protein product is CASSLWEEQFF. The chain combines TRBV11-2 with TRBJ2-1; D gene ambiguous. The V gene's germline CDR1 is SGHAT and CDR2 FQNNGV. Trimming took off 3 bases at V and 10 bases at J, with 7 bases between the two ends. The length of the CDR3 is 11 residues. The full variable domain, its missing parts supplied by reference TRBV11-2 and TRBJ2-1, is EAGVAQSPRYKIIEKRQSVAFWCNPISGHATLYWYQQILGQGPKLLIQFQNNGVVDDSQLPKDRFSAERLKGVDSTLKIQPAKLEDSAVYLCASSLWEEQFFGPGTRLTVL.

This clonotype showed up just a few times. The chain employs TRBV19 and TRBJ2-5; 12 nucleotides agree with TRBD2. The CDR3 covers 17 residues. Germline trimming cut 4 bases from V and 4 bases from J; bases unmatched to any gene: 10. Germline V gene lookup returns CDR1 LNHDA and CDR2 SQIVND (reference sequence). The CDR3 DNA reads TGTGCCAGTAGTAAAATCTCGTTGGGACTAGCGGGAGAGACCCAGTACTTC. Translated, it gives CASSKISLGLAGETQYF.

This clonotype has at least ten counts. J is TRBJ2-3 and V is TRBV11-2; no firm D call. Trimming took off 5 bases at V and 0 bases at J, with 9 bases between the two ends. This CDR3 contains 14 residues. Germline lookup yields CDR1 SGHAT and CDR2 FQNNGV. The CDR3 DNA reads TGTGCCAGCAGCCAGGCCGGTAGCACAGATACGCAGTATTTT. As protein: CASSQAGSTDTQYF.

The V and J genes are TRBV15 and TRBJ2-7; either TRBD1 or TRBD2 may fit D (5 bases each). V was trimmed by 8 bases and J by 0 bases, leaving 11 bases between them. Germline V lookup: CDR1 LNHNV, CDR2 YYDKDF (reference sequence). The CDR3 is 13 residues long. Here the CDR3 DNA reads TGTGCCACCGGGACGAAGCACTCCTACGAGCAGTACTTC. Translation: CATGTKHSYEQYF. Using reference TRBV15 and TRBJ2-7 for the parts outside the CDR3, the full variable domain is DAMVIQNPRYQVTQFGKPVTLSCSQTLNHNVMYWYQQKSSQAPKLLFHYYDKDFNNEADTPDNFQSRRPNTSFCFLDIRSPGLGDTAMYLCATGTKHSYEQYFGPGTRLTVT.

This clonotype has ten or more counts. The J gene is TRBJ2-7, the V gene TRBV7-2; 9 bases map to TRBD2. The CDR3 is 15 amino acids. Germline V CDR1 and CDR2: SGHTA, FQGNSA. V was clipped by 3 bases and J by 4 bases; unmatched bases: 7. CDR3 protein: CASSLLSGRSYEQYF. In DNA, the CDR3 is TGTGCCAGCAGCTTGCTTAGCGGGAGAAGTTACGAGCAGTACTTC.

In the case of this clonotype: A much more abundant neighbour one base away suggests this may be a read error. The genes are TRBV20-1 and TRBJ2-5; TRBD1 is a possible D gene (5 bases). The CDR3 has 12 residues. The germline V gene has CDR1 DFQATT and CDR2 SNEGSKA (reference sequence). With 7 bases removed from V and 3 bases from J, the gap between germline ends came to 12 bases. CDR3 sequence (DNA): TGCAGTGGGGGCAACGGAGAAGAGACCCAGTACTTC. Amino acid sequence: CSGGNGEETQYF.

This clonotype appeared many times. The chain recombines TRBV9 with TRBJ2-5, with D tentatively TRBD1 (6 bases). The CDR3 sequence is 14 residues long. The germline V gene encodes CDR1 SGDLS and CDR2 YYNGEE. Trimming shortened V by 3 bases and J by 5 bases, and 14 bases separated the two germline ends. CDR3 bases: TGTGCCAGCAGCGAAGCGACAGGAGGCGAGACCCAGTACTTC. Translated, it gives CASSEATGGETQYF.

The sample holds a few counts of this clonotype. The rearrangement joins TRBV20-1 to TRBJ1-5; D uncertain. Germline CDR1 is DFQATT and CDR2 is SNEGSKA (reference sequence). CDR3 length: 14 amino acids. The ends were cut back, 3 bases at V and 2 bases at J, with 11 bases in the middle. CDR3 DNA: TGCAGTGCTAGGAAGGGCCATGGCAATCAGCCCCAGCATTTT. Translating it yields CSARKGHGNQPQHF.

This clonotype was detected ten times or more. The V gene is TRBV6-1, the J gene TRBJ2-5; 12 bases line up with TRBD2. CDR3 length: 15 residues. Germline CDR1 reads MNHNS; CDR2 reads SASEGT. Losses at the gene ends were 5 bases for V and 5 bases for J; bases not matched to a gene: 6. This CDR3 reads CASSIQTSGSETQYF. CDR3 bases: TGTGCCAGCAGTATTCAGACTAGCGGGAGTGAGACCCAGTACTTC.

This clonotype was seen more than once but under ten times. The chain has TRBV7-2 and TRBJ2-7; D may correspond to TRBD1 or TRBD2 (5 bases each). Trimming cost V 5 bases and J 4 bases, with 12 bases left between them. The V gene's germline CDR1 is SGHTA and CDR2 FQGNSA. The CDR3 runs 13 residues. CDR3: CASSPSEGYEQYF. The CDR3 DNA is TGTGCCAGCAGCCCGAGTGAGGGGTACGAGCAGTACTTC.

This clonotype was detected a few times. A read error may account for a junction end that differs from germline. The V and J genes are TRBV20-1 and TRBJ2-1; 10 positions match TRBD2. Germline CDR1 and CDR2: DFQATT and SNEGSKA (reference sequence). The CDR3 spans 16 residues. This chain's CDR3 is CGATESTSGNHNEQFF. The DNA of the CDR3 is TGCGGTGCTACGGAGAGTACTAGCGGGAATCACAATGAGCAGTTCTTC.

This clonotype was seen a handful of times. A much bigger clone sits one base away, suggesting this may be a read error. The rearrangement joins TRBV7-9 to TRBJ1-1; 8 bases line up with TRBD1. The CDR3 runs 15 residues. V shed 5 bases, J shed 4 bases, and the junction held 9 bases outside the gene matches. The germline V gene encodes CDR1 SEHNR and CDR2 FQNEAQ (reference sequence). In DNA, the CDR3 is TGTGCCAGCAGCATCGTGACAGGGGTAGTCACTGAAGCTTTCTTT. Translation gives CASSIVTGVVTEAFF. Using reference TRBV7-9 and TRBJ1-1 for the parts outside the CDR3, the full variable domain is DTGVSQNPRHKITKRGQNVTFRCDPISEHNRLYWYRQTLGQGPEFLTYFQNEAQLEKSRLLSDRFSAERPKGSFSTLEIQRTEQGDSAMYLCASSIVTGVVTEAFFGQGTRLTVV.

The genes are TRBV30 and TRBJ1-1; D is possibly TRBD1 (5 bases). The CDR3 is 16 residues long. Deletions cut 1 base from V and 0 bases from J, with 15 bases between. Germline lookup yields CDR1 GTSNPN and CDR2 SVGIG (reference sequence). The CDR3, as DNA: TGTGCCTGGAGTGGGGGGACTCAATTACTGAACACTGAAGCTTTCTTT. Its protein is CAWSGGTQLLNTEAFF.

This clonotype was seen a handful of times. The chain uses TRBV10-1 and TRBJ2-1; 7 bases align to TRBD1. The CDR3 has 14 amino acids. V lost 1 base and J lost 12; bases outside the gene matches: 9. In germline, CDR1 is WNHNN, CDR2 SYGVQD (reference sequence). The CDR3 sequence: CASSEFLLGGWQFF. The DNA for the CDR3 is TGCGCCAGCAGTGAGTTCCTCCTAGGGGGCTGGCAGTTCTTC.

This clonotype has a count of ten or more. The J gene is TRBJ1-1, the V gene TRBV28; 8 bases are a match to TRBD1. The germline V gene encodes CDR1 MDHEN and CDR2 SYDVKM. V dropped 8 bases and J dropped 6; count of bases not matched to a gene: 5. The CDR3 extends over 12 amino acids. The CDR3 DNA reads TGTGCCAGCCTCTACAGGGGGGCTGAAGCTTTCTTT. Translation: CASLYRGAEAFF.

The V and J genes are TRBV7-3 and TRBJ1-6, with no clear D. Germline values: CDR1 SGHTA, CDR2 FQGTGA. There are 16 residues in the CDR3. The germline V and J ends were trimmed by 0 bases and 0 bases, with 6 bases remaining between them. The DNA of the CDR3 is TGTGCCAGCAGCTTAACGACGAGCTCCTATAATTCACCCCTCCACTTT. Translated, it gives CASSLTTSSYNSPLHF.

This clonotype was found many times. The chain uses TRBV12-3 or TRBV12-4 and TRBJ1-1; maybe TRBD1 (6 bases). The CDR3 sequence is 12 residues long. Trimming shortened V by 4 bases and J by 10 bases, and 13 bases separated the two germline ends. The CDR3, as DNA: TGTGCCAGCAGTTGGGGGCCATCGGGAGCTTTCTTT. Translating it yields CASSWGPSGAFF.

This clonotype has ten or more counts. The chain recombines TRBV20-1 with TRBJ1-2; possible D gene TRBD1, 5 bases. V was cut by 0 bases and J by 4 bases, with 18 bases left in between. Germline V gene lookup returns CDR1 DFQATT and CDR2 SNEGSKA (reference sequence). This CDR3 spans 16 amino acids. CDR3 bases: TGCAGTGCTAGAGATGCTGCAAGGGGTCATGGCTATGGCTACACCTTC. This encodes CSARDAARGHGYGYTF.

The rearrangement uses TRBV4-1 and TRBJ2-3; D remains ambiguous. Trimming pared 1 base from V and 4 bases from J, leaving 6 bases between. Germline V CDR1 and CDR2: MGHRA, YSYEKL. CDR3 length equals 13 residues. CDR3 amino acids: CASSQGRADTQYF. CDR3 DNA: TGCGCCAGCAGCCAAGGACGCGCAGATACGCAGTATTTT.

The V gene is TRBV27, the J gene TRBJ1-4; D might be TRBD1 (6 bases). The CDR3 covers 15 residues. The germline CDR1 and CDR2 sequences are MNHEY and SMNVEV (reference sequence). V lost 3 bases, J lost 7 bases, and 15 bases lay in between. The CDR3 sequence: CASSLTGAIGEKLFF. Written as DNA, the CDR3 is TGTGCCAGCAGTTTGACGGGGGCAATTGGTGAAAAACTGTTTTTT.

As regards this clonotype: The junction does not match germline at one end; this may be a read error. The chain recombines TRBV6-5 with TRBJ2-1, with TRBD1 matching 8 bases. Germline V lookup: CDR1 MNHEY, CDR2 SVGAGI. This CDR3 is 15 amino acids long. The CDR3 reads CASSDSRQGYNEQFF. As DNA, the CDR3 is TGTGCCAGCAGTGACTCGCGACAGGGGTACAATGAGCAGTTCTTC.

For this clonotype: Possible read error: a much larger clone is one base away. The genes are TRBV20-1 and TRBJ1-2, with a weak D call TRBD1 (6 bases). Trimming shortened V by 5 bases and J by 3 bases, and 10 bases separated the two germline ends. There are 12 residues in the CDR3. Germline V gene lookup returns CDR1 DFQATT and CDR2 SNEGSKA (reference sequence). As DNA, the CDR3 is TGCAGTGCTGGACAGTCGTACTATGGCTACACCTTC. Residues: CSAGQSYYGYTF.